The 24 T cell receptor beta chains below all came from one sample that was sequenced in a study of OX40 agonist ivuxolimab in advanced cancers. Generated by immunoSEQ multiplex PCR, the TCRdb table keeps only in-frame clones and is missing some. The sample includes more than 25,000 clones, roughly 82% of them seen just once. Sample: CD4+ or CD8+ T cells sorted from blood, taken in a trial of the OX40 agonist ivuxolimab. These receptors were collected from an adult with an advanced solid tumor such as melanoma, head and neck, liver or kidney cancer.

Written as DNA, the CDR3 is TGTGCCAGCAAAAACGGGGGTAGCTATGGCTACACCTTC. It encodes CASKNGGSYGYTF. The J gene is TRBJ1-2, the V gene TRBV5-6, with a possible D match to TRBD1 (5 bases). The germline V gene has CDR1 SGHDT and CDR2 YYEEEE. The CDR3 covers 13 residues. Trimming removed 6 bases from V and 4 bases from J, with 13 bases in between.

In its sample, this clone is large. V usage is TRBV10-1 and J usage is TRBJ1-1; unclear D gene. This CDR3 has 12 amino acids. The V end lost 6 bases, the J end lost 0 bases, and 5 bases lay between the germline ends. Germline CDR1 and CDR2: WNHNN and SYGVQD (reference sequence). The CDR3 DNA is TGCGCCAGCAGCGCCGTGAACACTGAAGCTTTCTTT. Translation: CASSAVNTEAFF.

The table lists this clone with a count of one. The J gene is TRBJ1-5, the V gene TRBV16; 9 bases agree with TRBD1. V dropped 1 base and J dropped 1; count of bases not matched to a gene: 5. CDR1 and CDR2 (germline): KGHSY, FQNENV. This CDR3 has 17 residues. This CDR3 reads CASSQFGQGSSNQPQHF. In nucleotides, the CDR3 is TGTGCCAGCAGCCAATTTGGACAGGGGTCGAGCAATCAGCCCCAGCATTTT.

V usage is TRBV28 and J usage is TRBJ2-7, with D tentatively TRBD1 (6 bases). The V end lost 7 bases, the J end lost 6 bases, and 10 bases lay between the germline ends. Germline assignment: CDR1 MDHEN and CDR2 SYDVKM. The CDR3 runs 11 residues. CDR3 sequence reads: CASIRGLEQYF. DNA for the CDR3: TGTGCCAGCATCAGGGGTCTCGAGCAGTACTTC.

In DNA form, the CDR3 reads TGCGCCAGCAGATGGGGACAGGGGGCCGGGGAGCTGTTTTTT. This gives the protein CASRWGQGAGELFF. The rearrangement uses TRBV4-1 and TRBJ2-2; 11 bases are shared with TRBD1. V lost 6 bases and J lost 6; bases outside the gene matches: 3. The CDR3 has 14 amino acids. Germline-derived CDR1 and CDR2 are MGHRA and YSYEKL.

The chain links TRBV7-6 to TRBJ1-1; D gene unclear. From germline, CDR1 is SGHVS and CDR2 FNYEAQ. There are 13 residues in the CDR3. V was trimmed by 1 base and J by 6 bases, leaving 9 bases between them. CDR3 sequence: CASSLEAASEAFF. The CDR3 nucleotides read TGTGCCAGCAGCTTAGAGGCAGCCTCTGAAGCTTTCTTT.

This clone showed up just once. The chain carries TRBV30 and TRBJ2-2, with D unclear. Germline-derived CDR1 and CDR2 are GTSNPN and SVGIG (reference sequence). The ends were cut back, 0 bases at V and 4 bases at J, with 6 bases in the middle. This CDR3 contains 13 residues. CDR3 in DNA: TGTGCCTGGAGTGTAATGCCCACCGGGGAGCTGTTTTTT. It specifies CAWSVMPTGELFF. Based on the CDR3 plus reference TRBV30 and TRBJ2-2, the full variable domain is SQTIHQWPATLVQPVGSPLSLECTVEGTSNPNLYWYRQAAGRGLQLLFYSVGIGQISSEVPQNLSASRPQDRQFILSSKKLLLSDSGFYLCAWSVMPTGELFFGEGSRLTVL.

The CDR3 reads CASSFGQYTGELFF. The CDR3 bases are TGTGCCAGCAGCTTCGGACAGTACACCGGGGAGCTGTTTTTT. The chain employs TRBV5-4 and TRBJ2-2, with D tentatively TRBD1 (6 bases). The CDR3 sequence is 14 residues long. Trimming cost V 2 bases and J 3 bases, with 8 bases left between them. Germline lookup yields CDR1 SGHNT and CDR2 YYREEE (reference sequence).

The genes are TRBV4-1 and TRBJ1-1; D may be TRBD1 (6 bases). Germline CDR1 MGHRA, CDR2 YSYEKL. The CDR3 spans 16 residues. With 2 bases removed from V and 0 bases from J, the gap between germline ends came to 13 bases. The CDR3 sequence: CASSQLRTAMNTEAFF. The DNA of the CDR3 is TGCGCCAGCAGCCAACTCCGGACAGCAATGAACACTGAAGCTTTCTTT.

The chain carries TRBV6-1 and TRBJ2-7; 7 bases agree with TRBD2. CDR3 size: 15 residues. Germline V gene lookup returns CDR1 MNHNS and CDR2 SASEGT. After removal of 2 bases from V and 5 bases from J, the junction contained 9 bases not matched to a gene. CDR3 in amino acids: CASSESSGSGNEQYF. DNA of the CDR3: TGTGCCAGCAGTGAAAGTTCCGGGAGCGGGAACGAGCAGTACTTC.

This rearrangement joins TRBV5-1 to TRBJ2-7; a possible D gene is TRBD2 (5 bases). Germline CDR1 reads SGHRS; CDR2 reads YFSETQ. This CDR3 spans 12 amino acids. Trimming shortened V by 2 bases and J by 6 bases, and 9 bases separated the two germline ends. The CDR3: CASSFGEGEQYF. DNA for the CDR3: TGCGCCAGCAGCTTCGGAGAGGGCGAGCAGTACTTC.

This clone was recorded a few times. V and J are TRBV7-9 and TRBJ1-5; 7 positions agree with TRBD1. The CDR3 is 15 amino acids. CDR1 is SEHNR, CDR2 FQNEAQ, per germline (reference sequence). The trim removed 5 bases at V and 2 bases at J, leaving 6 bases unmatched. CDR3 region: CASSRGGGGNQPQHF. The CDR3 region has the DNA TGTGCCAGCAGCCGCGGAGGGGGCGGCAATCAGCCCCAGCATTTT. Full variable domain (rest looked up from reference TRBV7-9 and TRBJ1-5): DTGVSQNPRHKITKRGQNVTFRCDPISEHNRLYWYRQTLGQGPEFLTYFQNEAQLEKSRLLSDRFSAERPKGSFSTLEIQRTEQGDSAMYLCASSRGGGGNQPQHFGDGTRLSIL.

This clone has more than one count but fewer than ten. The V gene is TRBV27, the J gene TRBJ2-3, with 9 bases matching TRBD1. The CDR3 length is 19 residues. Looked up from germline, CDR1 is MNHEY and CDR2 is SMNVEV (reference sequence). The V and J ends lost 5 bases and 2 bases, in that order; junction bases with no gene match: 17. This chain's CDR3 is CASSPLKSGTGTFTDTQYF. In nucleotides, the CDR3 is TGTGCCAGCAGTCCCCTGAAGTCCGGGACAGGGACCTTCACAGATACGCAGTATTTT.

V usage is TRBV5-4 and J usage is TRBJ2-3; 7 bases align to TRBD2. Germline CDR1 SGHNT, CDR2 YYREEE (reference sequence). The CDR3 is 15 amino acids. The V gene end was trimmed by 0 bases and the J gene end by 3 bases; junction bases not matched to a gene: 4. The CDR3 sequence is CASSLGGRRTDTQYF. CDR3 sequence (DNA): TGTGCCAGCAGCTTGGGCGGGAGAAGGACAGATACGCAGTATTTT.

The chain uses TRBV23-1 and TRBJ1-1; tentatively, D is TRBD1 (5 bases). TRBV23-1 is annotated as an ORF whose role is uncertain. The CDR3 covers 17 residues. Deletions cut 5 bases from V and 3 bases from J, with 22 bases between. The CDR3 DNA reads as TGCGCCAGCAGTACAACGAACACGGGGACCCCGCACACTGAAGCTTTCTTT. Amino acids: CASSTTNTGTPHTEAFF.

This clone appeared once. CDR3 sequence reads: CASSLGVAGQGETQYF. DNA for the CDR3: TGTGCCAGCAGCTTAGGCGTAGCGGGACAGGGAGAGACCCAGTACTTC. The chain recombines TRBV7-9 with TRBJ2-5; TRBD1 might be the D (9 bases). Per the germline V gene, CDR1 is SEHNR and CDR2 is FQNEAQ (reference sequence). Trimming cost V 1 base and J 4 bases, with 16 bases left between them. The CDR3 is 16 residues long.

The rearrangement links TRBV6-1 to TRBJ1-1; TRBD1 matches 8 bases. The CDR3 is made up of 14 amino acids. Germline loops: CDR1 MNHNS, CDR2 SASEGT. Trimming removed 5 bases from V and 1 base from J; junction bases left unmatched: 3. In DNA, the CDR3 is TGTGCCAGCAGTTGGGGACAGGAGAACACTGAAGCTTTCTTT. Encoded protein: CASSWGQENTEAFF.

The genes are TRBV19 and TRBJ2-1; TRBD2 might be the D (6 bases). The CDR3 runs to 14 residues. The germline V gene has CDR1 LNHDA and CDR2 SQIVND (reference sequence). The V and J ends lost 5 bases and 4 bases respectively, with 12 bases between them. The CDR3 DNA follows: TGTGCCAGTAGTTTGTCGGGAGTGTACAATGAGCAGTTCTTC. Amino acids: CASSLSGVYNEQFF.

This clone was seen only a few times. The chain recombines TRBV10-3 with TRBJ2-7, with D possibly called TRBD1 or TRBD2 (5 bases each). CDR1 is ENHRY and CDR2 is SYGVKD in the germline V gene. There are 12 residues in the CDR3. Deletions cut 8 bases from V and 5 bases from J, with 13 bases between. In DNA, the CDR3 is TGTGCCATCGGGGACCCCGGGAACGAGCAGTACTTC. Protein sequence: CAIGDPGNEQYF.

This clone was seen only once. This chain links TRBV28 with TRBJ2-4; TRBD1 agrees at 9 bases. Unmatched junction bases numbered 11, after V lost 5 bases and J lost 9 bases. The CDR3 covers 15 residues. The germline CDR1 and CDR2 sequences are MDHEN and SYDVKM. CDR3 amino acids: CASSPPGTGLVIQYF. The CDR3 region has the DNA TGTGCCAGCAGTCCCCCCGGGACAGGGCTGGTCATTCAGTACTTC.

The J gene is TRBJ2-7, the V gene TRBV11-2; TRBD2 matches 8 bases. J gave up 1 base and V 5 bases, and 19 bases lay outside the gene matches. This CDR3 region has 19 residues. Germline V lookup: CDR1 SGHAT, CDR2 FQNNGV. CDR3 bases: TGTGCCAGCAGCCGCGAGTGGGGAAGAGCTAGCGGGCCTTCCTACGAGCAGTACTTC. Protein product: CASSREWGRASGPSYEQYF.

On this clone itself: The identical CDR3 is also encoded by other nucleotide sequences in the sample. The rearrangement links TRBV7-9 to TRBJ2-1; 11 bases are a match to TRBD2. The CDR3 is 15 amino acids. Unmatched junction bases numbered 2, after V lost 3 bases and J lost 4 bases. The germline V gene has CDR1 SEHNR and CDR2 FQNEAQ (reference sequence). This CDR3 is CASSFGTSGYNEQFF. The CDR3, as DNA: TGTGCCAGCAGCTTCGGGACTAGCGGTTACAATGAGCAGTTCTTC.

Comment on this clone: This is likely an artifact of a read error, given a far larger clone one base away. The same CDR3 also results from other DNA sequences found in this sample. The chain has TRBV29-1 and TRBJ2-7; D is tentatively TRBD1 or TRBD2 (5 bases each). V was trimmed by 4 bases and J by 4 bases, leaving 14 bases between them. This CDR3 is built from 13 residues. Germline loops: CDR1 SQVTM, CDR2 ANQGSEA. For the CDR3, the DNA is TGCAGCGTTGTAGGTCAGGGAGTTTACGAGCAGTACTTC. Its translation is CSVVGQGVYEQYF.

The genes are TRBV19 and TRBJ2-7; 7 bases are shared with TRBD2. This CDR3 region has 14 residues. Trimming at V came to 3 bases and at J to 3 bases, leaving 5 bases not matched to a gene. CDR1 is LNHDA, CDR2 SQIVND, per germline (reference sequence). CDR3 amino acids: CASSIGGSVYEQYF. In nucleotides, the CDR3 is TGTGCCAGTAGTATTGGCGGGAGTGTCTACGAGCAGTACTTC.